One and the same sample provided the 2 T cell receptor beta chains below, sequenced in a study of cytomegalovirus exposure and HLA in healthy donors. Researchers ran the PCR with 60 Vbeta and 13 Jbeta primers. Profiled with immunoSEQ multiplex PCR; TCRdb holds only in-frame clones, not every one. In the table there are 150,000 to 200,000 clones, 60% to 85% of which are singletons. The sequenced material came from PBMCs. The receptors come from a woman aged 40 to 50 in good health and CMV-seropositive.

The chain recombines TRBV6-1 with TRBJ2-3; TRBD2 aligns across 12 bases. Germline values: CDR1 MNHNS, CDR2 SASEGT. The CDR3 length is 15 residues. V trimming: 5 bases; J trimming: 7 bases; junction bases outside the gene matches: 7. The CDR3 DNA sequence: TGTGCCAGCAGTCCCCGACTAGCGGGGGCCTATACGCAGTATTTT. Translating it yields CASSPRLAGAYTQYF.

The V and J genes are TRBV6-6 and TRBJ1-2; maybe TRBD1 (6 bases). V was cut by 6 bases and J by 2 bases, with 10 bases left in between. This CDR3 has 13 amino acids. The germline V gene encodes CDR1 MNHNY and CDR2 SVGAGI (reference sequence). CDR3 sequence: CASSRQENYGYTF. The CDR3 nucleotides read TGTGCCAGCAGCCGACAGGAGAACTATGGCTACACCTTC.